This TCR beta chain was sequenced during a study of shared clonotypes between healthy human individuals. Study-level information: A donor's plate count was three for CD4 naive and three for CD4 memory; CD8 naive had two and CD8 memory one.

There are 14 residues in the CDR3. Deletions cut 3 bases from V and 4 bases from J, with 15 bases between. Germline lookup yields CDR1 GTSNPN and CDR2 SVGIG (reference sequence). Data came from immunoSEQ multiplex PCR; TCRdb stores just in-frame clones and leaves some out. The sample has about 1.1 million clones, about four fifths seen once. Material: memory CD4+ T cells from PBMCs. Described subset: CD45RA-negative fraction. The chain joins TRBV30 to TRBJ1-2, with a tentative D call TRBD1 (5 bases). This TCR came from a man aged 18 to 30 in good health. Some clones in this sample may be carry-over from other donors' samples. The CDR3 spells CAWRTGGGRYGYTF. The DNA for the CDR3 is TGTGCCTGGAGAACCGGGGGGGGACGCTATGGCTACACCTTC. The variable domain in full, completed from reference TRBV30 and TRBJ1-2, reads SQTIHQWPATLVQPVGSPLSLECTVEGTSNPNLYWYRQAAGRGLQLLFYSVGIGQISSEVPQNLSASRPQDRQFILSSKKLLLSDSGFYLCAWRTGGGRYGYTFGSGTRLTVV.